These T cell receptor beta chains were read from a single sample in a study of cytomegalovirus exposure and HLA in healthy donors. Some clones are missing from TCRdb's copy, which holds only in-frame ones; the method was immunoSEQ multiplex PCR. The data show around 150,000 clones, around 80% seen once. Sequenced: PBMCs. The receptors come from a male donor in good health and CMV-seropositive. The CDR3 runs from the conserved cysteine through the conserved F or W. Fields, in order: clone size, V gene, D gene, J gene, CDR3 DNA, CDR3 protein. A D gene is named only where the DNA matches it firmly. Where a row states a size, it is once, few, many or the class of an expanded clone; other rows omit it.

NA	TRBV11-2	TRBD1	TRBJ1-1	TGTGCCAGCAGCTTAGGGACAGGATTCTACACTGAAGCTTTCTTT	CASSLGTGFYTEAFF
once	TRBV9	TRBD2	TRBJ2-7	TGTGCCAGCAGCGTAGAGACTAGCGGGAGGCACGAGCAGTACTTC	CASSVETSGRHEQYF
few	TRBV5-6	NA	TRBJ2-7	TGTGCCAGCAGCGAGGGGGGGAGTTTCTGGCAGTACTTC	CASSEGGSFWQYF
NA	TRBV19	NA	TRBJ2-5	TGTGCCAGTAGCCCCGGACTGGTAGGAGAGACCCAGTACTTC	CASSPGLVGETQYF
NA	TRBV7-2	NA	TRBJ1-2	TGTGCCAGCAGCTTTCTAGAAACGGCGGGGGGCTACACCTTC	CASSFLETAGGYTF
few	TRBV30	TRBD2	TRBJ2-7	TGTGCCTGGATGTTTAGCGGGCTCTACGAGCAGTACTTC	CAWMFSGLYEQYF
NA	TRBV7-8	NA	TRBJ2-1	TGTGCCAGCAGCTTAGGGACTACCAATGAGCAGTTCTTC	CASSLGTTNEQFF
NA	TRBV4-1	NA	TRBJ2-3	TGCGCCAGCAGCCCCCCGGTGAGGGCTAACACAGATACGCAGTATTTT	CASSPPVRANTDTQYF
NA	TRBV5-1	NA	TRBJ2-7	TGCGCCAGCAGCTTGGGGCCCCACGGTGCCGGGAGTAGGGACGAGCAGTACTTC	CASSLGPHGAGSRDEQYF
few	TRBV9	TRBD2	TRBJ2-3	TGTGCCAGCAGGCGGGGGGCGGGAGGCACAGATACGCAGTATTTT	CASRRGAGGTDTQYF
NA	TRBV11-2	TRBD2	TRBJ2-1	TGTGCCAGCAGCTTTCCTCCGGGACTAGCGGGAGGAGGGGGTGAGCAGTTCTTC	CASSFPPGLAGGGGEQFF
few	TRBV11-2	NA	TRBJ2-7	TGTGCCAGCAGCTTAGTAGCGGCTTCCTACGAGCAGTACTTC	CASSLVAASYEQYF
once	TRBV23-1	TRBD1	TRBJ2-7	TGCGCCAGCAGTCAATCGGGACAGGGGGACTACGAGCAGTACTTC	CASSQSGQGDYEQYF
NA	TRBV28	NA	TRBJ2-3	TGTGCCAGCAGTCTGACTAGTGGGACGCAGTATTTT	CASSLTSGTQYF
once	TRBV7-9	TRBD1	TRBJ2-7	TGTGCCAGCAGCTTAGCGGGTGGGACAGGGACCGAGCAGTACTTC	CASSLAGGTGTEQYF
NA	TRBV7-9	NA	TRBJ2-7	TGTGCCAGCAGCTTAGAGGGCGGGGCCTACGAGCAGTACTTC	CASSLEGGAYEQYF
NA	TRBV11-1	NA	TRBJ2-7	TGTGCCAGCAGCCAGGGCCGAGGCTACGAGCAGTACTTC	CASSQGRGYEQYF
NA	TRBV7-9	NA	TRBJ2-6	TGTGCCAGCAGCTTGCCAGGGTCTGGGGCCAACGTCCTGACTTTC	CASSLPGSGANVLTF
once	TRBV6-5	NA	TRBJ1-1	TGTGCCAGCAGACCGGGGGGCACTGAAGCTTTCTTT	CASRPGGTEAFF
NA	TRBV5-4	TRBD2	TRBJ2-3	TGTGCCAGCAGCGGGGGCAGCGGGAGGGGCCCTAGCACAGATACGCAGTATTTT	CASSGGSGRGPSTDTQYF
NA	TRBV27	NA	TRBJ2-7	TGTGCCAGCAGGGAACCCGGGTACTACGAGCAGTACTTC	CASREPGYYEQYF
NA	TRBV28	TRBD1	TRBJ2-5	TGTGCCAGCAGTTGGGCCCGACAGGGATTAAGCGCCGAGACCCAGTACTTC	CASSWARQGLSAETQYF
NA	TRBV19	NA	TRBJ2-3	TGTGCCAGTAGTTCGGGTCCAAATCCAGCAGATACGCAGTATTTT	CASSSGPNPADTQYF
NA	TRBV7-2	TRBD2	TRBJ2-2	TGTGCCAGCAGCACAGGACTAGCGGGGACCGGGGAGCTGTTTTTT	CASSTGLAGTGELFF
once	TRBV5-1	TRBD1	TRBJ1-2	TGCGCCAGCAGCCCGCGGGACAGTGTCTATGGCTACACCTTC	CASSPRDSVYGYTF
NA	TRBV9	NA	TRBJ2-7	TGTGCCAGCAGCGCGCTTCAGGGTCTGGGGGAGCAGTACTTC	CASSALQGLGEQYF
NA	TRBV5-4	TRBD1	TRBJ1-3	TGTGCCAGCAGCCAGGACAGGGCTGGAAACACCATATATTTT	CASSQDRAGNTIYF
NA	TRBV4-3	NA	TRBJ2-7	TGCGCCAGCAGCCGGACAGCGTCCTACGAGCAGTACTTC	CASSRTASYEQYF
NA	TRBV7-8	NA	TRBJ1-3	TGTGCCAGCAGCTTATCAACAGGGATAGGAAACACCATATATTTT	CASSLSTGIGNTIYF
once	TRBV19	TRBD1	TRBJ1-2	TGTGCCAGTAGTAGGGGACAGGGGGCGGACTATGGCTACACCTTC	CASSRGQGADYGYTF
few	TRBV5-8	TRBD2	TRBJ2-1	TGTGCCAGCAGCTTGCCCCTCGGGAGGTCGAGCTCCTACAATGAGCAGTTCTTC	CASSLPLGRSSSYNEQFF
NA	TRBV7-2	TRBD1	TRBJ1-5	TGTGCCAGCAGCCATTCCATAAGGACAGGGGGTTATAGCAATCAGCCCCAGCATTTT	CASSHSIRTGGYSNQPQHF
NA	TRBV2	TRBD1	TRBJ2-4	TGTGCCAGCGGGGGCCGGGACAGAGCCAAAAACATTCAGTACTTC	CASGGRDRAKNIQYF
NA	TRBV9	NA	TRBJ1-4	TGTGCCAGCAGCGTAGCTGGGGGCGGGTATGAAAAACTGTTTTTT	CASSVAGGGYEKLFF
NA	TRBV28	NA	TRBJ1-4	TGTGCCACCATCCCATCAACTAATGAAAAACTGTTTTTT	CATIPSTNEKLFF
NA	TRBV7-9	NA	TRBJ2-2	TGTGCCAGCAGCTTAGGATCGGTTGGCGGCACCGGGGAGCTGTTTTTT	CASSLGSVGGTGELFF